One TCR beta chain is described in this entry. Its antigen is unknown. It was with 60 Vbeta and 13 Jbeta primers that the PCR ran. The repertoire was sequenced with immunoSEQ multiplex PCR; TCRdb's copy has only in-frame clones and lacks some. The sample shows around 150,000 clones, around 76% of them seen only once. This entry comes from a study of cytomegalovirus exposure and HLA in healthy donors. Background on the study: Within the Caucasian-associated ancestry cluster were 81% of the approximately 400 genotyped donors. Findings and caveats of the study: Reports state that TCR beta sequences accurately predicted most subjects' HLA-A and HLA-B alleles.

The CDR3 has 13 amino acids. Germline-derived CDR1 and CDR2 are LNHDA and SQIVND (reference sequence). Trimming removed 3 bases at V and 8 bases at J, with 13 bases between. Sequencing input: PBMCs. The sequence derives from a female donor in good health and CMV-seronegative. The gene calls are TRBV19 and TRBJ1-2; perhaps TRBD1 as D (6 bases). In nucleotides, the CDR3 is TGTGCCAGTAGTATCCCACAGGGAAGAGGCTACACCTTC. This sequence encodes CASSIPQGRGYTF.